This TCR beta chain was obtained from a study of blood T cell repertoires in COVID-19. On the study more broadly: The study drew acute and convalescent COVID-19 samples from the United States, Italy and Spain.

Germline assignment: CDR1 SEHNR and CDR2 FQNEAQ (reference sequence). Trimming cost V 6 bases and J 2 bases, with 8 bases left between them. The CDR3 is made up of 12 amino acids. The assay was immunoSEQ multiplex PCR, and TCRdb's table has in-frame clones only and misses some. The sample yields 90,000 or so clones, about 92% seen once. The source of this sequence is a man between 18 and 29 years old with COVID-19, enrolled during active disease. The sample comprised peripheral blood. This chain connects TRBV7-9 to TRBJ2-7; no reliable D call. The CDR3 region is CASSGSPYEQYF. DNA of the CDR3: TGTGCCAGCAGTGGCAGTCCCTACGAGCAGTACTTC.